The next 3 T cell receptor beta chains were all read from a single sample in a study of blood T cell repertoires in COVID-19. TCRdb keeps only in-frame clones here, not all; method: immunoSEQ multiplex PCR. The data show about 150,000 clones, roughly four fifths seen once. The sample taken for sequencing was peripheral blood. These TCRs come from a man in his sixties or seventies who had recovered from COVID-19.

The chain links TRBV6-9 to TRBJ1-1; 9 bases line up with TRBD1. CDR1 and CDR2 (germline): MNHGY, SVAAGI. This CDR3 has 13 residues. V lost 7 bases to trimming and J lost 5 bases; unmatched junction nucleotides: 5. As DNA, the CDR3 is TGTGCCAGCAAGGGACAGGGAGGGACTGAAGCTTTCTTT. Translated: CASKGQGGTEAFF.

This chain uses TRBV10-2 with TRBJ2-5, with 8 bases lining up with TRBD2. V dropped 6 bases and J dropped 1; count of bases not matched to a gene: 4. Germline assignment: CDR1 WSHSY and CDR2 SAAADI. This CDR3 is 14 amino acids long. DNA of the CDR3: TGCGCCAGCAGCGTTGGACTAGCCCAAGAGACCCAGTACTTC. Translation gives CASSVGLAQETQYF.

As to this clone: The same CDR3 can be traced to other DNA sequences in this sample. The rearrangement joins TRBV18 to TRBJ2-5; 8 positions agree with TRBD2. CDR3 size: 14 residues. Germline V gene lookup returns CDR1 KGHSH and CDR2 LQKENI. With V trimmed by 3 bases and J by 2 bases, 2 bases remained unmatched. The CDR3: CASSPTSGQETQYF. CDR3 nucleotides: TGTGCCAGCTCACCTACTAGCGGACAAGAGACCCAGTACTTC.